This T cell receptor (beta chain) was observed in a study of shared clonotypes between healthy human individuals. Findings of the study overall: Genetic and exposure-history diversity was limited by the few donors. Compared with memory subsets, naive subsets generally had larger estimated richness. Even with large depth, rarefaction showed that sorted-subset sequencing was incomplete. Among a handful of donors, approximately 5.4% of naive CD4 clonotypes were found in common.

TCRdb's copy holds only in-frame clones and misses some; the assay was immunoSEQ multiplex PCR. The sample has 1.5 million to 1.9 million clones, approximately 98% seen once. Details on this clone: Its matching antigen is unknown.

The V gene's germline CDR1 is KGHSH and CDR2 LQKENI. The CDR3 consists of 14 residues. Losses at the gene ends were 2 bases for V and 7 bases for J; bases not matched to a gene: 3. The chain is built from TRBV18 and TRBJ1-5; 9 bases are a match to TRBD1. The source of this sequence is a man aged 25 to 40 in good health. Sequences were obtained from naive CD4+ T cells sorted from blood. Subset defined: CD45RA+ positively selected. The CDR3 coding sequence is TGTGCCAGCTCACCAACAGGGGGCTTGCAGCCCCAGCATTTT. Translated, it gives CASSPTGGLQPQHF.